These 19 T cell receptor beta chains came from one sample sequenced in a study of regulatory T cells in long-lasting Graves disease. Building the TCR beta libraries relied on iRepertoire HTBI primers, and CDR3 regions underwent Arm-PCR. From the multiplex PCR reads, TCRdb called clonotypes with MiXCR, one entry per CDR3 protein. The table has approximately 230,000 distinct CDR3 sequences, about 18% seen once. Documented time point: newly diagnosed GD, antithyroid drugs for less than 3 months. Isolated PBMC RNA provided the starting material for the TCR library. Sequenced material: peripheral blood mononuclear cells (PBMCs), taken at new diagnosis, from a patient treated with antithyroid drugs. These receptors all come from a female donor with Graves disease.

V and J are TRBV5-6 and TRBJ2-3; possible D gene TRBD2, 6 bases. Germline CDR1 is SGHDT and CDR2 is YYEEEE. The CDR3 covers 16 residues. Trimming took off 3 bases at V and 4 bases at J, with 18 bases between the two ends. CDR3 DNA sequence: TGTGCCAGCAGCTCGACCGGGACTCCGGGGGCAGATACGCAGTATTTT. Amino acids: CASSSTGTPGADTQYF.

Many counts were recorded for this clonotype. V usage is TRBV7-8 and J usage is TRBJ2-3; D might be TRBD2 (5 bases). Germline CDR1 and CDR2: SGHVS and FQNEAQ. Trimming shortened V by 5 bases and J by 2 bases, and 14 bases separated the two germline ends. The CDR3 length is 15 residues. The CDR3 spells CASSPWADFTDTQYF. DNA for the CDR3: TGTGCCAGCAGCCCCTGGGCGGACTTCACAGATACGCAGTATTTT.

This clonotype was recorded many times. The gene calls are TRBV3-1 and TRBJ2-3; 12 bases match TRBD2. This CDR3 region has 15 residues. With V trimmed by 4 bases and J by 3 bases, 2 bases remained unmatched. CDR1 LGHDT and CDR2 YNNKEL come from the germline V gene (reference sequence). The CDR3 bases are TGTGCCAGCAGCCCCGGGACTAGCGGGACAGATACGCAGTATTTT. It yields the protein CASSPGTSGTDTQYF.

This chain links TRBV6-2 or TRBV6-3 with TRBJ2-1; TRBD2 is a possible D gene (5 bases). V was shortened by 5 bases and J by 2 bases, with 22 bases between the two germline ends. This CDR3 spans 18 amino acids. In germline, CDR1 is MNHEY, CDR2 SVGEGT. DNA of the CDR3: TGTGCCAGCAGTCGGACTGTTCGAGGTGGCTACCCCTACAATGAGCAGTTCTTC. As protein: CASSRTVRGGYPYNEQFF.

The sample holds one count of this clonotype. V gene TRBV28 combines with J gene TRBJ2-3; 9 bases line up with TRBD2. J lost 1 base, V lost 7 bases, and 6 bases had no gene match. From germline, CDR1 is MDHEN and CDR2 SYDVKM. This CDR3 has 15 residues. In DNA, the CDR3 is TGTGCCAGCATGACGTTAGCGGGAGGCACAGATACGCAGTATTTT. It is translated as CASMTLAGGTDTQYF.

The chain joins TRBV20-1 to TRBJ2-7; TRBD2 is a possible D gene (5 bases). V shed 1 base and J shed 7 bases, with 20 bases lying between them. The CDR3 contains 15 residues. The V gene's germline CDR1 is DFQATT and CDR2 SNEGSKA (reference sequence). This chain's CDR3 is CSARGSSGSLGEQYF. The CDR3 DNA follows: TGCAGTGCTAGAGGCTCCTCGGGGTCCCTAGGGGAGCAGTACTTC.

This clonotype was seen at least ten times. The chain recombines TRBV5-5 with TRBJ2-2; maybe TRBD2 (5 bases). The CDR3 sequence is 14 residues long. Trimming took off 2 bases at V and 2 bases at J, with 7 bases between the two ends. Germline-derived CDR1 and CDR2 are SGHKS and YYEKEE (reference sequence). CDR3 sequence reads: CASSFGENTGELFF. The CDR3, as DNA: TGTGCCAGCAGCTTCGGGGAAAACACCGGGGAGCTGTTTTTT.

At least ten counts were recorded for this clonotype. The CDR3 protein is CASSYSGGRAADTQYF. Here the CDR3 DNA reads TGTGCCAGCAGTTACTCTGGCGGGAGGGCCGCAGATACGCAGTATTTT. The chain uses TRBV6-9 and TRBJ2-3, with 9 bases fitting TRBD2. The germline V gene encodes CDR1 MNHGY and CDR2 SVAAGI. This CDR3 contains 16 residues. J gave up 4 bases and V 3 bases, and 8 bases lay outside the gene matches.

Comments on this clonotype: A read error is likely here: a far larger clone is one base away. The DNA of the CDR3 is TGTGCCAGCAGTTTAGAGGCCGGACAGGGGCTACGCAATGAGCAGTACTTC. Its protein product is CASSLEAGQGLRNEQYF. The rearrangement links TRBV27 to TRBJ2-3; TRBD1 matches 9 bases. The better agreement between TRBJ2-7 and the DNA end casts doubt on the J call. The V gene's germline CDR1 is MNHEY and CDR2 SMNVEV (reference sequence). The CDR3 is made up of 17 amino acids.

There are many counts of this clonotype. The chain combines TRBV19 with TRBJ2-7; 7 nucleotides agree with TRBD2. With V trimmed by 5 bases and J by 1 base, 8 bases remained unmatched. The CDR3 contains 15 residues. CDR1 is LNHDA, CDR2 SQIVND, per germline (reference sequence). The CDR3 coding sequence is TGTGCCAGTAGTGACCCTCCCGGGGGGTCCTACGAGCAGTACTTC. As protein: CASSDPPGGSYEQYF.

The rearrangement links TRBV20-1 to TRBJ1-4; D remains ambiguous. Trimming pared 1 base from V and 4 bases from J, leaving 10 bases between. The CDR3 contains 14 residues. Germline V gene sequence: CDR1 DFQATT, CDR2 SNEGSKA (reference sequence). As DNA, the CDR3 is TGCAGTGCTAGAGTGCGAGGGAATAATGAAAAACTGTTTTTT. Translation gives CSARVRGNNEKLFF.

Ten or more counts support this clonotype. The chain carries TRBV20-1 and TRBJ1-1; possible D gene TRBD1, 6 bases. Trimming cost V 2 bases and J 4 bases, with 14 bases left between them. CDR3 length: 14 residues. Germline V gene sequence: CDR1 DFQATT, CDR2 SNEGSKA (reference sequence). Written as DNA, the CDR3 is TGCAGTGCTAGAATCAGGGGTCGGGGCACTGAAGCTTTCTTT. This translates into CSARIRGRGTEAFF.

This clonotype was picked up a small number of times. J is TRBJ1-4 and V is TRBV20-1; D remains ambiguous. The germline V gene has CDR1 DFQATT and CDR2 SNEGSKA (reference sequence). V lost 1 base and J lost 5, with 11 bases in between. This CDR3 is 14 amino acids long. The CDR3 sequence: CSARGARENEKLFF. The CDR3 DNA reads TGCAGTGCTAGAGGCGCCAGAGAGAATGAAAAACTGTTTTTT.

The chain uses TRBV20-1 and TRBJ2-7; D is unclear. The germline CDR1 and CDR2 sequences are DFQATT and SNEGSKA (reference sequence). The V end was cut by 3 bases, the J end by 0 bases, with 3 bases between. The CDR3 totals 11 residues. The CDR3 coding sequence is TGCAGTGCTAGCGACTCCTACGAGCAGTACTTC. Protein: CSASDSYEQYF.

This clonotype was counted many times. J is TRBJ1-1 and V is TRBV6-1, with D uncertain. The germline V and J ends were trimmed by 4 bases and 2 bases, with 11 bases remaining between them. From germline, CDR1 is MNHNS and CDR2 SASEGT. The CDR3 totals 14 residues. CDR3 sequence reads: CASSGLGINTEAFF. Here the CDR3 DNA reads TGTGCCAGCAGTGGCCTAGGAATAAACACTGAAGCTTTCTTT.

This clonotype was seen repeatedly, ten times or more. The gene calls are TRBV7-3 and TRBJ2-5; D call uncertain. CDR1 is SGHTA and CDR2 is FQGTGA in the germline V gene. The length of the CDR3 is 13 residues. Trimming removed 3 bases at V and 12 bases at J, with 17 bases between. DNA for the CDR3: TGTGCCAGCAGCTTTAACATAGATTCCAACAAGTACTTC. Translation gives CASSFNIDSNKYF.

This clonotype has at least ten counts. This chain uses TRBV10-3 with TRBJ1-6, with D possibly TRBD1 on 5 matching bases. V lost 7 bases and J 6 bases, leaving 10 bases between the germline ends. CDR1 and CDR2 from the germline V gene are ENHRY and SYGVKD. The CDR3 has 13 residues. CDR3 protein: CAITPGLNSPLHF. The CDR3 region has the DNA TGTGCCATCACCCCGGGGCTTAATTCACCCCTCCACTTT.

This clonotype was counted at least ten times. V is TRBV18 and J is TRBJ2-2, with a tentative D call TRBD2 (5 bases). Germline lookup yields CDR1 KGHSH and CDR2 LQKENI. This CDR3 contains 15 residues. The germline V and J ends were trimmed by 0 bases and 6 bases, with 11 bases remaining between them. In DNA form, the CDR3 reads TGTGCCAGCTCACCACCTACGGGATCCTCCGGGGAGCTGTTTTTT. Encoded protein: CASSPPTGSSGELFF.

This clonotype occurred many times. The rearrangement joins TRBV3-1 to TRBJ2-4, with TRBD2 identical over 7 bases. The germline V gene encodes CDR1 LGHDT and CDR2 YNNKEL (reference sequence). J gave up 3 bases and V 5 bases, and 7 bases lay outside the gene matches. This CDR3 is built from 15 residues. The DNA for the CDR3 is TGTGCCAGCAGCGCCCGGGAGGATAACAAAAACATTCAGTACTTC. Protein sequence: CASSAREDNKNIQYF.